Shown below are 9 T cell receptor beta chains from a single sample sequenced in a study of shared clonotypes between healthy human individuals. Positively selected for CCR7, the CD45RO-negative cells used as naive CD8 cells excluded terminally differentiated effector memory CD45RA+ cells. Assay: immunoSEQ multiplex PCR; the TCRdb copy retains only in-frame clones and omits some. The profile shows fewer than 1 million clones, around 96% of them singletons. Sequencing was carried out using naive CD8+ T cells sorted from blood. The receptor source for this set is a man aged 25-40 years in good health.

The rearrangement uses TRBV7-2 and TRBJ2-7; D is unresolved. Germline values: CDR1 SGHTA, CDR2 FQGNSA. V was trimmed by 3 bases and J by 4 bases, leaving 10 bases between them. This CDR3 region has 13 residues. This CDR3 reads CASSFDKRYEQYF. CDR3 DNA sequence: TGTGCCAGCAGCTTTGACAAGAGGTACGAGCAGTACTTC.

The CDR3 protein is CASGYDFGNQPQHF. The CDR3 nucleotides are TGTGCCAGCGGATATGATTTCGGCAATCAGCCCCAGCATTTT. This chain links TRBV2 with TRBJ1-5, with D uncertain. Trimming pared 8 bases from V and 2 bases from J, leaving 13 bases between. This CDR3 contains 14 residues. CDR1 is SNHLY, CDR2 FYNNEI, per germline.

The chain recombines TRBV27 with TRBJ2-7; a possible D gene is TRBD2 (5 bases). The CDR3 has 15 amino acids. CDR1 and CDR2 (germline): MNHEY, SMNVEV (reference sequence). Trimming took 3 bases from V and 1 from J, leaving 13 bases between them. CDR3 nucleotides: TGTGCCAGCAGTTTGTCTTCGGAGGCGTCCTACGAGCAGTACTTC. Residues: CASSLSSEASYEQYF.

This clone came up once. This CDR3 reads CASSNSAASGKQHEQFF. As DNA, the CDR3 is TGTGCCAGCAGCAATAGCGCGGCTAGCGGAAAACAACATGAGCAGTTCTTC. The chain joins TRBV7-9 to TRBJ2-1; 7 bases agree with TRBD2. V shed 5 bases and J 8 bases; nucleotides not matched to a gene: 18. The CDR3 consists of 17 residues. Looked up from germline, CDR1 is SEHNR and CDR2 is FQNEAQ (reference sequence). Full variable domain (remainder filled in from reference TRBV7-9 and TRBJ2-1): DTGVSQNPRHKITKRGQNVTFRCDPISEHNRLYWYRQTLGQGPEFLTYFQNEAQLEKSRLLSDRFSAERPKGSFSTLEIQRTEQGDSAMYLCASSNSAASGKQHEQFFGPGTRLTVL.

V usage is TRBV28 and J usage is TRBJ2-7; possibly TRBD1 or TRBD2 for D (5 bases each). The CDR3 is made up of 15 amino acids. Looked up from germline, CDR1 is MDHEN and CDR2 is SYDVKM. V was pared by 5 bases and J by 7 bases, with 21 bases between. The DNA for the CDR3 is TGTGCCAGCAGTACATCCGTTCGAGGGACGAGAGAGCAGTACTTC. Protein sequence: CASSTSVRGTREQYF. The complete variable domain, with remaining parts taken from reference TRBV28 and TRBJ2-7, reads DVKVTQSSRYLVKRTGEKVFLECVQDMDHENMFWYRQDPGLGLRLIYFSYDVKMKEKGDIPEGYSVSREKKERFSLILESASTNQTSMYLCASSTSVRGTREQYFGPGTRLTVT.

CDR3 DNA: TGTGCCAGCAGCTTGATGCGACTAGGGTTTAGCACAGATACGCAGTATTTT. It codes for CASSLMRLGFSTDTQYF. This sequence joins TRBV5-4 and TRBJ2-3, with D tentatively TRBD2 (6 bases). CDR3 size: 17 residues. The germline V gene encodes CDR1 SGHNT and CDR2 YYREEE (reference sequence). Trimming took off 1 base at V and 0 bases at J, with 15 bases between the two ends.

This chain connects TRBV6-5 to TRBJ1-5, with 10 bases fitting TRBD1. The V gene's germline CDR1 is MNHEY and CDR2 SVGAGI. The CDR3 covers 15 residues. V was pared by 6 bases and J by 4 bases, with 6 bases of the junction left unmatched. The CDR3 DNA reads as TGTGCCAGCAGCCGAAGACAGGGGGCGAATCAGCCCCAGCATTTT. Protein product: CASSRRQGANQPQHF.

This clone came up once. The V gene is TRBV27, the J gene TRBJ2-7; no clear D. V was trimmed by 5 bases and J by 2 bases, leaving 10 bases between them. The CDR3 totals 13 residues. Germline assignment: CDR1 MNHEY and CDR2 SMNVEV (reference sequence). The CDR3 loop reads CASSLRSTYEQYF. The CDR3 coding sequence is TGTGCCAGCAGTCTTCGTTCTACCTACGAGCAGTACTTC.

The V and J genes are TRBV27 and TRBJ2-1, with D possibly matching TRBD1 (6 bases). V lost 6 bases, J lost 5 bases, and 11 bases lay in between. The CDR3 contains 13 residues. Germline assignment: CDR1 MNHEY and CDR2 SMNVEV (reference sequence). The CDR3 reads CASSFGTNNEQFF. In nucleotides, the CDR3 is TGTGCCAGCAGCTTTGGGACAAACAATGAGCAGTTCTTC.